This paragraph covers one T cell receptor (beta chain) sequence. This receptor's antigen is unknown. The input lacks base qualities; no much larger clone sits a single base away. Each donor gave one peripheral blood draw, roughly 110 mL on average, collected into heparinised tubes. A BD FACSAria II was used to sort naive, central memory, regulatory and stem cell-like memory CD4+ T cells with a panel that included CD45RO, CCR7, CD25, CD127, CD95 and CD27. Purity was above 95% for every sorted population. PBMCs were separated immediately by Lymphoprep density gradient centrifugation and were stained directly, without being cultured. To minimize batch effects, samples were stained and sorted in pairs, one healthy donor with one patient per experiment. This sample is drawn from a study of beta chain features in type 1 diabetes (dated by TCRdb to the late 2010s). As for the study more broadly: Patients and healthy donors did not differ in mean age, gender distribution, total cell number or subset yield. In the study, recently diagnosed type 1 diabetes patients and matched healthy donors were compared on the TCRB repertoires of their sorted circulating CD4+ T cell subsets. Naive and central memory subsets were obtained from all 30 or so donors, but regulatory and stem cell-like memory subsets were isolated from only 8 patients and roughly 8 healthy donors. A total of roughly 100 million sorted cells were examined across all samples, and RNA yield correlated strongly with the number of cells per subset. Paper-wide results and their limitations: Type 1 diabetes patients showed a moderate but significant shortening of TCRB CDR3 length in all four CD4+ subsets. Because the HLA sub-analyses included only small numbers of individuals, any influence of HLA type on TCRB rearrangement was left unresolved. Sequencing cDNA rather than genomic DNA could over-represent highly expressing activated cells, although activation and CD3 levels did not differ between groups. PCR may preferentially amplify shorter templates, but because patient and control samples were amplified and corrected together, any resulting skew would affect both groups equally. At VDJ recombination sites, patients with type 1 diabetes made fewer insertions and deleted more nucleotides, a pattern implying thymic rearrangement abnormalities. Naive, central memory and regulatory TCRB repertoires appeared to be more similar among patients than among healthy donors.

All of the isolated RNA was reverse transcribed with the High Capacity cDNA Reverse Transcription Kit, so expressed TCRB transcripts were sequenced. Naive, central memory and regulatory T cell samples underwent deep immunoSEQ sequencing, averaging around 3.6 million total reads per sample. After sorted cells were lysed in RLT buffer, RNA was extracted with DNase-treated RNeasy Micro or Mini kits, with the choice depending on cell number. Each cell subset was processed separately to prevent cross-contamination, with patient and healthy donor samples processed together. The immunoSEQ multiplex PCR was used to amplify TCRB sequences from cDNA, yielding 87-bp fragments that span the CDR3 region. The amplicons were sequenced using the Illumina HiSeq platform. On the study's bioinformatics: PCR bias was corrected computationally using synthetic template baselines, and reads within Hamming distance 2 were collapsed, with unmergeable singletons discarded. Reads were aligned against IMGT to assign V, D and J genes, CDR3 length and insertions or deletions at six rearrangement sites. Within each subset, clonotype counts were normalized to the number of sorted cells before true diversity and Gini coefficients were calculated with the tcR R package. The overlap coefficient, calculated on TCRB nucleotide sequences, was used to measure repertoire sharing. As a proxy for the pre-selection repertoire, out-of-frame TCRB sequences from naive cells were analyzed. Here the immuneACCESS table is served through TCRdb, limited to in-frame sequences with V and J called. Missing clones are a known gap in these copies; in checked studies unresolved V genes cover under half, and the rest lacks a known reason. V and J calls and clone size are copied from that table; D and trimming were computed from the DNA. Here the sample has roughly 380,000 clones; around a fifth occur a single time. The ten largest clones represent approximately 0.043% of the sample.

According to the germline V gene, CDR1 reads LGHNA and CDR2 reads YNFKEQ. Compared with germline, V lacks 1 base and J lacks 1 base; bases without a gene match: 7. From the cysteine through the phenylalanine, the CDR3 covers 17 amino acids. Here the CDR3 DNA is all that survives: 51 bases in frame from base 1. Sequenced sample: naive CD4+ T cells from blood. This specimen's cell subset or site label, interpreted: true naive CD4+ T cells. This receptor chain uses TRBV4-2 and TRBJ2-1, with 7 bases in between that match TRBD2. This receptor was taken from a woman in her late teens or twenties in good health. The DNA reads TGTGCCAGCAGCCAAGGGGTAGCGGGTTCTTCCTACAATGAGCAGTTCTTC. Its translation is CASSQGVAGSSYNEQFF.